These T cell receptor beta chains were read from a single sample in a study of pediatric ulcerative colitis. Repertoires were generated with immunoSEQ multiplex PCR, while TCRdb's copy carries only in-frame clones and drops some. The data show over 15,000 clones, with under 75% seen just once and over 6.5% held by the top ten. The sample taken for sequencing was gut tissue. These receptors all come from a boy between 10 and 17 years old with moderate ulcerative colitis. Each CDR3 is given with its conserved first and last residue. The D gene is left open where the match is weak. Clone size is not always given. Where it is, it says once, few, many or a class for expanded clones.

V: TRBV7-3
D: .
size: few
J: TRBJ2-1
DNA: TGTGCCAGCAGCTTCGACCCCCTTCGAGGGCAGTTCTTC
CDR3: CASSFDPLRGQFF

V: TRBV5-4
D: .
size: once
J: TRBJ1-2
DNA: TGTGCCAGCAGCTTGAGTCTCGGGGGGGCGAGTGGCTACACCTTC
CDR3: CASSLSLGGASGYTF

V: TRBV15
D: .
size: .
J: TRBJ1-3
DNA: TGTGCCACCAGCAGGGCCCCAACCGCGGGGGGAAACACCATATATTTT
CDR3: CATSRAPTAGGNTIYF

V: TRBV6-1
D: TRBD1
size: .
J: TRBJ2-5
DNA: TGTGCCAGCAGTCCTACAGGGGTGCAGGAGACCCAGTACTTC
CDR3: CASSPTGVQETQYF

V: TRBV27
D: .
size: .
J: TRBJ2-3
DNA: TGTGCCAGCAGGGGCACAGATACGCAGTATTTT
CDR3: CASRGTDTQYF

V: TRBV10-3
D: TRBD2
size: .
J: TRBJ2-3
DNA: TGTGCCATCAGCCGGACTAGCGGGGGGAGGGCAGATACGCAGTATTTT
CDR3: CAISRTSGGRADTQYF

V: TRBV2
D: .
size: .
J: TRBJ1-1
DNA: TGTGCCAGCAGGCCCGGGACGGGGAACACTGAAGCTTTCTTT
CDR3: CASRPGTGNTEAFF

V: TRBV7-2
D: TRBD2
size: once
J: TRBJ2-2
DNA: TGTGCCAGCAGCTTAGACCCCTTGCGGGGGGTCACCGGGGAGCTGTTTTTT
CDR3: CASSLDPLRGVTGELFF

V: TRBV7-3
D: .
size: .
J: TRBJ1-1
DNA: TGTGCCAGCAGCTTACAAGCTAACACTGAAGCTTTCTTT
CDR3: CASSLQANTEAFF

V: TRBV7-9
D: .
size: few
J: TRBJ1-4
DNA: TGTGCCAGCAGCTTAGGGGCAGGCGGGAATAATGAAAAACTGTTTTTT
CDR3: CASSLGAGGNNEKLFF

V: TRBV15
D: .
size: .
J: TRBJ2-2
DNA: TGTGCCACCAGCAACACCGGGGAGCTGTTTTTT
CDR3: CATSNTGELFF

V: TRBV9
D: TRBD1
size: few
J: TRBJ1-1
DNA: TGTGCCAGCAGCAGCCGGGACAGCACTGAAGCTTTCTTT
CDR3: CASSSRDSTEAFF

V: TRBV7-2
D: TRBD1
size: few
J: TRBJ1-1
DNA: TGTGCCAGCAGCCTCAACAGGGGGCGGTACACTGAAGCTTTCTTT
CDR3: CASSLNRGRYTEAFF

V: TRBV9
D: TRBD2
size: few
J: TRBJ2-1
DNA: TGTGCCAGCAGCGTATTGCAGACTAGCGGGGGGAGAAACAATGAGCAGTTCTTC
CDR3: CASSVLQTSGGRNNEQFF

V: TRBV25-1
D: TRBD1
size: .
J: TRBJ2-7
DNA: TGTGCCAGCAGCTTCACGGACAGGGGAGCCTACGAGCAGTACTTC
CDR3: CASSFTDRGAYEQYF

V: TRBV19
D: .
size: once
J: TRBJ2-2
DNA: TGTGCCAGTAGTATTTCTCAGGTTATCCTCTCCGGGGAGCTGTTTTTT
CDR3: CASSISQVILSGELFF

V: TRBV12-5
D: .
size: .
J: TRBJ2-7
DNA: TGTGCTAGTGGTTTGGTACCGGGACGTACCACCCTAGAGCAGTACTTC
CDR3: CASGLVPGRTTLEQYF

V: TRBV7-8
D: TRBD1
size: .
J: TRBJ1-1
DNA: TGTGCCAGCAGCTTGAGACAGGGGGCGCGCACTGAAGCTTTCTTT
CDR3: CASSLRQGARTEAFF